These 18 T cell receptor beta chains share one sample of origin, sequenced in a study of blood T cell repertoires in COVID-19. Repertoires were generated with immunoSEQ multiplex PCR, while TCRdb's copy carries only in-frame clones and drops some. The sample has 100,000 or so clones, 80% to 90% seen once. The sequenced sample was PBMCs or T cells enriched from blood (not recorded which). The receptors were sampled from a woman aged 45-59 years who had recovered from COVID-19.

This clone has a handful of counts. The rearrangement joins TRBV28 to TRBJ1-2, with TRBD1 matching over 7 bases. The germline gives CDR1 MDHEN, CDR2 SYDVKM. With 5 bases clipped from V and 8 bases from J, the junction kept 11 bases outside the gene matches. The CDR3 length is 14 residues. CDR3 bases: TGTGCCAGCAGTCGAGACGACAGGGCCCGGGGCTACACCTTC. It codes for CASSRDDRARGYTF.

In this sample, this clone turned up once. The rearrangement uses TRBV5-1 and TRBJ2-4; D perhaps matches TRBD2 (6 bases). V lost 0 bases to trimming and J lost 6 bases, with 10 bases between them. The CDR3 length is 14 residues. Germline CDR1 is SGHRS and CDR2 is YFSETQ. The CDR3 region has the DNA TGCGCCAGCAGCTTGGTACTAGCAGGAAACATTCAGTACTTC. This encodes CASSLVLAGNIQYF.

This clone came up once. This chain connects TRBV29-1 to TRBJ1-4; weak D call: TRBD1 (6 bases). The germline V and J ends were trimmed by 5 bases and 7 bases, with 14 bases remaining between them. CDR3 length equals 13 residues. In germline, CDR1 is SQVTM, CDR2 ANQGSEA. CDR3 residues: CSVSLGGPEKLFF. The DNA of the CDR3 is TGCAGCGTTAGTCTGGGGGGGCCTGAAAAACTGTTTTTT.

J is TRBJ1-5 and V is TRBV6-4; D not resolved. Germline V CDR1 and CDR2: MRHNA, SNTAGT. Trimming cost V 4 bases and J 4 bases, with 14 bases left between them. The CDR3 length is 15 residues. The DNA for the CDR3 is TGTGCCAGCAGTGCATACCTCGGGGAAAATCAGCCCCAGCATTTT. It specifies CASSAYLGENQPQHF.

This clone was counted once. The rearrangement uses TRBV14 and TRBJ1-3; tentatively, D is TRBD1 (6 bases). This CDR3 comprises 14 residues. V was pared by 4 bases and J by 3 bases, with 10 bases between. CDR1 and CDR2 from the germline V gene are SGHDN and FVKESK. The CDR3 loop is CASSPGTFGNTIYF. For the CDR3, the DNA is TGTGCCAGCAGCCCCGGGACATTTGGAAACACCATATATTTT.

The chain's CDR3 is CASSLTGGAYEQYF. The CDR3 DNA sequence: TGTGCCAGCAGTTTGACAGGGGGCGCTTACGAGCAGTACTTC. The rearrangement uses TRBV28 and TRBJ2-7; 10 nucleotides align to TRBD1. J was trimmed by 4 bases and V by 3 bases; bases with no gene match: 3. CDR1 and CDR2 from the germline V gene are MDHEN and SYDVKM. This CDR3 spans 14 amino acids.

This rearrangement joins TRBV10-3 to TRBJ2-2; 11 bases line up with TRBD2. The CDR3 is made up of 19 amino acids. J lost 3 bases, V lost 1 base, and 10 bases had no gene match. Germline values: CDR1 ENHRY, CDR2 SYGVKD. CDR3 DNA: TGTGCCATCAGTGAGTTCCATCTAGCGGGAGGATGGGACACCGGGGAGCTGTTTTTT. Its protein product is CAISEFHLAGGWDTGELFF.

The chain combines TRBV24-1 with TRBJ2-7, with no clear D. This CDR3 is built from 14 residues. V gave up 4 bases and J gave up 0 bases, with 9 bases separating them. Germline assignment: CDR1 KGHDR and CDR2 SFDVKD. DNA for the CDR3: TGTGCCACCAGTGACCCGATGAGCTCCTACGAGCAGTACTTC. Translating it yields CATSDPMSSYEQYF.

The chain carries TRBV6-5 and TRBJ2-5; the D gene is possibly TRBD2 (5 bases). In germline, CDR1 is MNHEY, CDR2 SVGAGI. The CDR3 extends over 13 amino acids. Trimming cost V 7 bases and J 1 base, with 10 bases left between them. The CDR3 nucleotides read TGTGCCAGCACCCTAGCCCTCCAAGAGACCCAGTACTTC. Amino acids: CASTLALQETQYF.

V gene TRBV5-6 combines with J gene TRBJ2-7, with D possibly being TRBD1 (6 bases). The CDR3 extends over 13 amino acids. Trimming left V 5 bases short and J 0 bases short, with 9 bases between. The germline V gene encodes CDR1 SGHDT and CDR2 YYEEEE. CDR3 region: CASSRQVSYEQYF. The CDR3 bases are TGTGCCAGCAGTAGACAGGTCTCCTACGAGCAGTACTTC.

The chain recombines TRBV7-2 with TRBJ2-1; D not resolved. The ends were cut back, 4 bases at V and 6 bases at J, with 7 bases in the middle. Germline V lookup: CDR1 SGHTA, CDR2 FQGNSA. The CDR3 sequence is 12 residues long. CDR3 nucleotide sequence: TGTGCCAGCAGCTCCCCCTTCAATGAGCAGTTCTTC. Amino acid sequence: CASSSPFNEQFF.

The gene calls are TRBV5-1 and TRBJ2-5, with 7 bases that match TRBD2. With V trimmed by 6 bases and J by 3 bases, 8 bases remained unmatched. Germline V gene lookup returns CDR1 SGHRS and CDR2 YFSETQ. The CDR3 sequence is 14 residues long. The CDR3 nucleotides are TGCGCCAGCATGGGGGGGATGACCGAAGAGACCCAGTACTTC. This encodes CASMGGMTEETQYF.

This chain connects TRBV30 to TRBJ1-5, with D possibly matching TRBD1 (5 bases). Trimming pared 0 bases from V and 5 bases from J, leaving 8 bases between. Germline V CDR1 and CDR2: GTSNPN, SVGIG (reference sequence). CDR3 length: 13 amino acids. The CDR3 coding sequence is TGTGCCTGGAGTGTGACGGGGGATCAGCCCCAGCATTTT. Its protein is CAWSVTGDQPQHF. Supplemented by reference TRBV30 and TRBJ1-5, the full variable domain reads SQTIHQWPATLVQPVGSPLSLECTVEGTSNPNLYWYRQAAGRGLQLLFYSVGIGQISSEVPQNLSASRPQDRQFILSSKKLLLSDSGFYLCAWSVTGDQPQHFGDGTRLSIL.

The chain recombines TRBV5-1 with TRBJ2-3; the match to TRBD2 covers 12 bases. Germline loops: CDR1 SGHRS, CDR2 YFSETQ. The CDR3 runs 15 residues. V lost 4 bases, J lost 4 bases, and 4 bases stayed unmatched. The CDR3 protein is CASSTTSGGADTQYF. The DNA for the CDR3 is TGCGCCAGCAGCACGACTAGCGGGGGTGCAGATACGCAGTATTTT.

V usage is TRBV2 and J usage is TRBJ2-5, with 10 bases aligning to TRBD1. This CDR3 spans 14 amino acids. V trimming: 7 bases; J trimming: 5 bases; junction bases outside the gene matches: 7. Germline values: CDR1 SNHLY, CDR2 FYNNEI. CDR3 nucleotides: TGTGCCAGCACTCTGACAGGGGGCTCCGAGACCCAGTACTTC. Residues: CASTLTGGSETQYF. Based on the CDR3 plus reference TRBV2 and TRBJ2-5, the full variable domain is EPEVTQTPSHQVTQMGQEVILRCVPISNHLYFYWYRQILGQKVEFLVSFYNNEISEKSEIFDDQFSVERPDGSNFTLKIRSTKLEDSAMYFCASTLTGGSETQYFGPGTRLLVL.

J is TRBJ2-5 and V is TRBV7-9; perhaps TRBD1 as D (5 bases). Germline CDR1 reads SEHNR; CDR2 reads FQNEAQ (reference sequence). The CDR3 loop spans 13 amino acids. Deletions cut 7 bases from V and 3 bases from J, with 12 bases between. CDR3: CASTLGVEETQYF. For the CDR3, the DNA is TGTGCCAGCACCCTAGGGGTAGAAGAGACCCAGTACTTC.

The chain employs TRBV18 and TRBJ2-1, with TRBD2 matching 8 bases. Germline CDR1 KGHSH, CDR2 LQKENI. The CDR3 is 16 amino acids. V lost 0 bases and J lost 5; bases outside the gene matches: 6. CDR3 region: CASSPPYGGGHNEQFF. The CDR3 DNA sequence: TGTGCCAGCTCACCACCGTACGGGGGGGGGCACAATGAGCAGTTCTTC. The full variable domain, in which reference TRBV18 and TRBJ2-1 provide the parts outside the CDR3, is NAGVMQNPRHLVRRRGQEARLRCSPMKGHSHVYWYRQLPEEGLKFMVYLQKENIIDESGMPKERFSAEFPKEGPSILRIQQVVRGDSAAYFCASSPPYGGGHNEQFFGPGTRLTVL.

The rearrangement links TRBV12-3 or TRBV12-4 to TRBJ1-2; no clear D. The V end was cut by 3 bases, the J end by 6 bases, with 11 bases between. This CDR3 is 13 amino acids long. CDR3 bases: TGTGCCAGCAGTTTTATGGAGGTGGATGGCTACACCTTC. Translation gives CASSFMEVDGYTF.